The sequence of this T cell receptor beta chain was determined in a study of cytomegalovirus exposure and HLA in healthy donors. Study overall: As an earlier analysis found, 180 million or so T cells yielded 100 million to 130 million unique TCR beta sequences. In terms of ancestry, the Caucasian-associated cluster contained more than 65% of the roughly 400 genotyped donors.

As concerns this clone: Its specificity is unknown.

Study-wide findings and caveats: In a later analysis, TCR beta V- and J-gene trimming showed a link to a missense DCLRE1C variant. It was about 150 TCR beta chains that were listed as cytomegalovirus-associated.

PCR used 60 Vbeta primers and 13 Jbeta primers. The method was immunoSEQ multiplex PCR; TCRdb's version includes in-frame clones alone and lacks a portion of them. The data show about 130,000 clones, and the top ten clones hold less than 2.5%. The receptor's source is a woman in her sixties in good health and CMV-seronegative. Input material: PBMCs.

The chain's CDR3 is CASSEIGPGELFF. The CDR3, as DNA: TGTGCCAGCAGTGAAATTGGCCCCGGGGAGCTGTTTTTT. The chain has TRBV2 and TRBJ2-2; D remains ambiguous. The ends were cut back, 2 bases at V and 6 bases at J, with 7 bases in the middle. This CDR3 has 13 residues. Germline V gene data show CDR1 as SNHLY and CDR2 as FYNNEI.